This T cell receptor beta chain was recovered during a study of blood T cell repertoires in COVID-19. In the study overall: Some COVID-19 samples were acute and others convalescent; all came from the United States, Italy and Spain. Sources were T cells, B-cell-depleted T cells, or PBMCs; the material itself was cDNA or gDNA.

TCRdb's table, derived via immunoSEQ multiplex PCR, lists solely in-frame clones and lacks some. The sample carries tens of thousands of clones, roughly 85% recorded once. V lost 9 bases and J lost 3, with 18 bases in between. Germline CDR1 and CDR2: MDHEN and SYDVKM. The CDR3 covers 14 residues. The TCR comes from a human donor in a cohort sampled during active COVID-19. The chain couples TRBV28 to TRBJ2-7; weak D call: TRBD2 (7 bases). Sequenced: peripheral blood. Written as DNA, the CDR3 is TGTGCCAGTCAGACGGGGGGACACTTCTACGAGCAGTACTTC. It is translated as CASQTGGHFYEQYF.